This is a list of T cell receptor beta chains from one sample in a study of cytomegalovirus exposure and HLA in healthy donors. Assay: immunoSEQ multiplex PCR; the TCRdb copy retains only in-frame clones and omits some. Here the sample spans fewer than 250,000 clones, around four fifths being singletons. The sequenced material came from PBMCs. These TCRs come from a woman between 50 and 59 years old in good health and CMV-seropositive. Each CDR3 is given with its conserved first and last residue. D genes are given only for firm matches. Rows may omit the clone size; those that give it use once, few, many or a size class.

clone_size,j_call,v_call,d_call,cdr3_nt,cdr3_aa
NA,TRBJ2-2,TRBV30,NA,TGTGCCTGGACAGAAACCCCGAACACCGGGGAGCTGTTTTTT,CAWTETPNTGELFF
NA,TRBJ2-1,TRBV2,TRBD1,TGTGCCAGCAAGGGACAGTTCCACAATGAGCAGTTCTTC,CASKGQFHNEQFF
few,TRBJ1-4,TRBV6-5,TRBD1,TGTGCCAGCAGTCGGACAGGGAATGAAAAACTGTTTTTT,CASSRTGNEKLFF
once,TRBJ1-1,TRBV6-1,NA,TGTGCCAGCAGTTATCAGCTAGGGAACACTGAAGCTTTCTTT,CASSYQLGNTEAFF
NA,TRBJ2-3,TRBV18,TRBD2,TGTGCCAGCTCCCCCAATGGCGGGGGGGCCACAGATACGCAGTATTTT,CASSPNGGGATDTQYF
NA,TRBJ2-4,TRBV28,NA,TGTGCCAGCAGTTTCTCGGACAGCCAAGGAAACATTCAGTACTTC,CASSFSDSQGNIQYF
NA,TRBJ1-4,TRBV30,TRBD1,TGTGCCTGGAGTCCAGGGGGAACAACTAATGAAAAACTGTTTTTT,CAWSPGGTTNEKLFF
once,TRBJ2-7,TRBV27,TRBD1,TGTGCCAGCAGTCCGGGGACAGTGGGTTACGAGCAGTACTTC,CASSPGTVGYEQYF
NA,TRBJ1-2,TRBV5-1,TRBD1,TGCGCCAGCAGCTCTACAGGGGCCGATGGCTACACCTTC,CASSSTGADGYTF
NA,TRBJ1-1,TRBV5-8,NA,TGTGCCAGCAGCCCCGATGGAGCGAACACTGAAGCTTTCTTT,CASSPDGANTEAFF
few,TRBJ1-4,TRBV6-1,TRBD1,TGTGCCACCCTACGGGCAGGGGGCTTCAGTGAAAAACTGTTTTTT,CATLRAGGFSEKLFF
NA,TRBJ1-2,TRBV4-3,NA,TGCGCCAGCAGCCAAGATCCAGGGCTCTATGGCTACACCTTC,CASSQDPGLYGYTF
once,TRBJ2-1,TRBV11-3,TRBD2,TGTGCCAGCAGCTCGCGGTTAGCGGGGGGCTTTAATGAGCAGTTCTTC,CASSSRLAGGFNEQFF
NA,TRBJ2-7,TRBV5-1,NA,TGCGCCAGCAGTAGTACGGCCGACAACGAGCAGTACTTC,CASSSTADNEQYF
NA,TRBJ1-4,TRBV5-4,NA,TGTGCCAGCAGCTTGCGGCAGGGAACTAATGAAAAACTGTTTTTT,CASSLRQGTNEKLFF
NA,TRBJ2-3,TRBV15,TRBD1,TGTGCCACCCGACAGGGGACGAGTGATACGCAGTATTTT,CATRQGTSDTQYF
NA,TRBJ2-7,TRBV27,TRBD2,TGTGCCAGCAGTGATCGGGGGGGAGGGTGGTACGAGCAGTACTTC,CASSDRGGGWYEQYF
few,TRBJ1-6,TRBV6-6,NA,TGTGCCAGCAGTCGGGAGGTGGATTCACCCCTCCACTTT,CASSREVDSPLHF
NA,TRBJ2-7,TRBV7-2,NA,TGTGCCAGCAGCTTAGTCGCGGCGAGAGAGTCCTACGAGCAGTACTTC,CASSLVAARESYEQYF
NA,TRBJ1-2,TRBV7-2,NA,TGTGCCAGCAGCCCCCTAGTCCGCGGCTACACCTTC,CASSPLVRGYTF
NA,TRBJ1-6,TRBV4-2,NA,TGTGCCAGCAGCCAAGAGGGGAGTTCACCCCTCCACTTT,CASSQEGSSPLHF
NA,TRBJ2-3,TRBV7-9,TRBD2,TGTGCCAGCAGCTTTTTACCCCTAGCGGGGGGATCTAGCACAGATACGCAGTATTTT,CASSFLPLAGGSSTDTQYF
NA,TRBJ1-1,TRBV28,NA,TGTGCCAGCAGTTTACGGGGGAACCAGAACACTGAAGCTTTCTTT,CASSLRGNQNTEAFF
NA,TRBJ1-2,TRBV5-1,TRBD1,TGCGCCAGCAGCTTAGGACCGACAGGGGAGGGTGGCTACACCTTC,CASSLGPTGEGGYTF
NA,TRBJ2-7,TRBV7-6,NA,TGTGCCAGCAGCCCGGGGACATGGGAGCAGTACTTC,CASSPGTWEQYF
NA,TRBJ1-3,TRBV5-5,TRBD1,TGTGCCAGCAGCCGACAGGGGCCCCTTCACTCTGGAAACACCATATATTTT,CASSRQGPLHSGNTIYF
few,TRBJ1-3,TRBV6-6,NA,TGTGCCAGCAGTGCCGACTTGTCTGGAAACACCATATATTTT,CASSADLSGNTIYF
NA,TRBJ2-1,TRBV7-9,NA,TGTTCCAGCAGCTCGAGAAGGACGGACTGGAATGAGCAGTTCTTC,CSSSSRRTDWNEQFF
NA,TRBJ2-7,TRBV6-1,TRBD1,TGTGCCAGCAGGGGACAGACCTACGAGCAGTACTTC,CASRGQTYEQYF
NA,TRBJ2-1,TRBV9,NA,TGTGCCAGCAGCGTATCAGTACCCCTCGACAATGAGCAGTTCTTC,CASSVSVPLDNEQFF
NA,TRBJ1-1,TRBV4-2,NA,TGTGCCAGCAGCCAATGGTCGGGGGGGACTGAAGCTTTCTTT,CASSQWSGGTEAFF
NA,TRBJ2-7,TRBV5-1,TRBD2,TGCGCCAGCAGCTTGGGTCTAGCGGGCCACTCCTACGAGCAGTACTTC,CASSLGLAGHSYEQYF
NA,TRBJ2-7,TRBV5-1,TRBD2,TGCGCCAGCAGCATCCGGGAGGAGGGATCCTACGAGCAGTACTTC,CASSIREEGSYEQYF
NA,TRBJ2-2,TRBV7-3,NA,TGTGCCAGCAGCTTAATCGGGGGCGGGGAGCTGTTTTTT,CASSLIGGGELFF
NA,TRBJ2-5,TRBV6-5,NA,TGTGCCAGCAGTGGCAACAGCCCCCAAGAGACCCAGTACTTC,CASSGNSPQETQYF
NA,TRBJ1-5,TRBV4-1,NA,TGCGCCAGCAGCCTTGGCGGTGAGGGTCGCCAGCCCCAGCATTTT,CASSLGGEGRQPQHF
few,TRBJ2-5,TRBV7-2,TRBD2,TGTGCCAGCAGCTTAACGGGACTAGCGGGGGGGCCGAAGCAAGAGACCCAGTACTTC,CASSLTGLAGGPKQETQYF
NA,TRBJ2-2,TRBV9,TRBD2,TGTGCCAGCAGCGTAGCGAGGACTAGCTATACCGGGGAGCTGTTTTTT,CASSVARTSYTGELFF
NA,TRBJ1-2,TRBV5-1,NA,TGCGCCAGCAGCTTAGACACTGACCGGGGCTATGGCTACACCTTC,CASSLDTDRGYGYTF
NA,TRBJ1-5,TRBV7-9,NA,TGTGCCAGCAGCTTAGGGCAGGGAGGGTATCAGCCCCAGCATTTT,CASSLGQGGYQPQHF
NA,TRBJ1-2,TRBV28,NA,TGTGCCAGCAGTTTCCTAAGGAGGGGAGGGAAGGGCTACACCTTC,CASSFLRRGGKGYTF
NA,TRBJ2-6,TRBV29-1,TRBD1,TGCAGCGTTGAAGATCCGGGACAGGCAGTTGCGGGGGCCAACGTCCTGACTTTC,CSVEDPGQAVAGANVLTF
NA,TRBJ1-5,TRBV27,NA,TGTGCCAGCAGTTTGGGGGGTCCCTTTCAGCCCCAGCATTTT,CASSLGGPFQPQHF
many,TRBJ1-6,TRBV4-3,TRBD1,TGCGCCAGCAGCCAAGCTGTAGAGGGGGCACTCCACTTT,CASSQAVEGALHF
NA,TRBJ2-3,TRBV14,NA,TGTGCCAGCAGCCAACCGACTAGCACAGATACGCAGTATTTT,CASSQPTSTDTQYF
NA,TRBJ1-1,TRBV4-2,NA,TGTGCCAGCAGCCAAGACAGGGGACGAGGGAACACTGAAGCTTTCTTT,CASSQDRGRGNTEAFF
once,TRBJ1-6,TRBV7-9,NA,TGTGCCAGCAGCTATGAATCGGATTCACCCCTCCACTTT,CASSYESDSPLHF
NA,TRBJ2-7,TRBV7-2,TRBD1,TGTGCCAGCAGCCCATCCACCGGGACAGGAAAGTACGGGCAGTACTTC,CASSPSTGTGKYGQYF
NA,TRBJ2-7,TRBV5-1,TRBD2,TGCGCCAGCAGCTTGAGGTGGGGGGGCTCCTACGAGCAGTACTTC,CASSLRWGGSYEQYF
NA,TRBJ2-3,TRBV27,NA,TGTGCCAGCAGGCCTAACCGGGGGAGCCCTCACACAGATACGCAGTATTTT,CASRPNRGSPHTDTQYF
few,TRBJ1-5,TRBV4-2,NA,TGTGCCAGCAGCCAAGACCCCGGGGGTCATAGCAATCAGCCCCAGCATTTT,CASSQDPGGHSNQPQHF
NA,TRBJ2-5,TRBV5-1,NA,TGCGCCAGCAGCACGAACAGGGAGGGGGAGACCCAGTACTTC,CASSTNREGETQYF
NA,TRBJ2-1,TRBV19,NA,TGTGCCAGTAGCCTCCGGGACAACTACAATGAGCAGTTCTTC,CASSLRDNYNEQFF
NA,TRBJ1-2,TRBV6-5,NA,TGTGCCAGCAGACGGGGATCCTATGGCTACACCTTC,CASRRGSYGYTF
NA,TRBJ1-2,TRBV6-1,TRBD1,TGTGCCAGCAGGATAGGACAGGGGGCGTCCTATGGCTACACCTTC,CASRIGQGASYGYTF